The 28 T cell receptor beta chains presented below share a single source sample, sequenced in a study of blood T cell repertoires in COVID-19 (dated by TCRdb to about 2020). The library was generated by the immunoSEQ multiplex PCR assay. TCRdb provides this immuneACCESS table in a form limited to in-frame rearrangements. Some clones are lacking; in checked studies, under half of them reflect an unresolved V gene, and why the rest are absent is not known. Recorded for this sample are 35,000 to 50,000 clones; 85% to 90% of them occurred a single time. Around 64% of the sample is in the top ten clones. Material for sequencing was peripheral blood. The receptor set was obtained from a man aged 65 to 79 with acute or convalescent COVID-19.

This clone appeared a few times. The chain recombines TRBV7-2 with TRBJ1-1, with 9 nucleotides matching TRBD1. CDR3 length equals 15 residues. CDR1 and CDR2 (germline): SGHTA, FQGNSA. With V trimmed by 1 base and J by 10 bases, 10 bases remained unmatched. CDR3 sequence: CASSLGLPGQGGAFF. The CDR3 nucleotides are TGTGCCAGCAGCTTAGGTTTGCCGGGACAGGGAGGAGCTTTCTTT.

The rearrangement uses TRBV14 and TRBJ2-5, with D unresolved. Trimming removed 3 bases at V and 5 bases at J, with 13 bases between. The CDR3 consists of 14 residues. CDR1 and CDR2 from the germline V gene are SGHDN and FVKESK. CDR3 coding DNA: TGTGCCAGCAGCCATTGGAGAGACGAGGAGACCCAGTACTTC. Residues: CASSHWRDEETQYF.

This clone was found once. The chain links TRBV11-2 to TRBJ2-2; D unclear. Germline values: CDR1 SGHAT, CDR2 FQNNGV. The CDR3 is 15 amino acids. The V gene lost 5 bases and the J gene lost 4 bases, with 14 bases spanning the gap. The CDR3 is CASSRGQLSTGELFF. CDR3 in DNA: TGTGCCAGCAGCCGAGGCCAACTAAGCACCGGGGAGCTGTTTTTT.

The chain recombines TRBV3-1 (or the pseudogene TRBV3-2) with TRBJ2-7, with TRBD1 identical over 10 bases. The CDR3 runs to 15 residues. The J segment lost 4 bases and the V segment lost 8 bases, leaving 11 bases of the junction unmatched. Germline values: CDR1 LGHDT, CDR2 YNNKEL (reference sequence). The CDR3 bases are TGTGCCAGCCTTAAGGGGGACAGGGGCCGATACGAGCAGTACTTC. Translated: CASLKGDRGRYEQYF.

The rearrangement joins TRBV19 to TRBJ2-3; D unclear. The CDR3 contains 11 residues. The V end lost 5 bases, the J end lost 5 bases, and 5 bases lay between the germline ends. Looked up from germline, CDR1 is LNHDA and CDR2 is SQIVND (reference sequence). The CDR3 region is CASSEVDTQYF. The CDR3 nucleotides are TGTGCCAGTAGTGAGGTAGATACGCAGTATTTT.

The rearrangement joins TRBV7-8 to TRBJ1-1; 11 nucleotides agree with TRBD1. Germline CDR1 SGHVS, CDR2 FQNEAQ. The V gene end was trimmed by 5 bases and the J gene end by 3 bases; junction bases not matched to a gene: 14. This CDR3 comprises 18 residues. CDR3 bases: TGTGCCAGCAGCCCGGGACAGGGGGTATTCGAGGCCGACACTGAAGCTTTCTTT. It specifies CASSPGQGVFEADTEAFF.

A single count supports this clone. The chain is built from TRBV6-1 and TRBJ1-6; 10 bases are a match to TRBD1. The CDR3 loop spans 18 amino acids. The germline V gene has CDR1 MNHNS and CDR2 SASEGT. V shed 4 bases and J 0 bases; nucleotides not matched to a gene: 6. CDR3 nucleotides: TGTGCCAGCAGTGGCCGGGACAGGGGCAACTCCTATAATTCACCCCTCCACTTT. It specifies CASSGRDRGNSYNSPLHF.

The V call is TRBV18, the J call TRBJ1-5; D may be TRBD1 (5 bases). V dropped 3 bases and J dropped 3 bases, with 9 bases sitting between them. Germline V CDR1 and CDR2: KGHSH, LQKENI. The CDR3 is made up of 14 amino acids. DNA of the CDR3: TGTGCCAGCTCACCTGGGGCTAACAATCAGCCCCAGCATTTT. Residues: CASSPGANNQPQHF.

The chain has TRBV12-3 or TRBV12-4 and TRBJ2-5, with 9 bases lining up with TRBD2. J gave up 4 bases and V 6 bases, and 3 bases lay outside the gene matches. The CDR3 contains 13 residues. The CDR3 DNA is TGTGCCAGCAGCGCGCGGGGGGGAGAGACCCAGTACTTC. This gives the protein CASSARGGETQYF.

CDR3 DNA: TGCGCCAGCAGCTTAGGTCCCTCCGGGTTCACCGGGGAGCTGTTTTTT. Protein product: CASSLGPSGFTGELFF. The rearrangement links TRBV5-1 to TRBJ2-2, with D unresolved. V was clipped by 2 bases and J by 4 bases, with 15 bases between them. The CDR3 has 16 amino acids. The germline V gene encodes CDR1 SGHRS and CDR2 YFSETQ.

This chain links TRBV7-3 with TRBJ2-3; 8 positions match TRBD2. CDR1 SGHTA and CDR2 FQGTGA come from the germline V gene. The CDR3 is 14 residues long. J lost 5 bases, V lost 5 bases, and 6 bases had no gene match. The CDR3 DNA sequence: TGTGCCAGCAGCGTCGGGGGGGCGAAAGATACGCAGTATTTT. Translating it yields CASSVGGAKDTQYF.

This clone is a singleton in its sample. J is TRBJ1-4 and V is TRBV6-6, with TRBD1 matching over 7 bases. The CDR3 extends over 14 amino acids. V lost 7 bases to trimming and J lost 4 bases; unmatched junction nucleotides: 6. Germline assignment: CDR1 MNHNY and CDR2 SVGAGI (reference sequence). CDR3 sequence: CASNVQGNNEKLFF. In DNA form, the CDR3 reads TGTGCCAGCAACGTACAGGGGAATAATGAAAAACTGTTTTTT.

J is TRBJ1-2 and V is TRBV7-6, with D possibly matching TRBD1 (6 bases). V lost 0 bases and J lost 4, with 15 bases in between. CDR3 length: 16 amino acids. Germline values: CDR1 SGHVS, CDR2 FNYEAQ. The CDR3: CASSLAPGTPAYGYTF. The CDR3 DNA sequence: TGTGCCAGCAGCTTAGCCCCAGGGACACCCGCCTATGGCTACACCTTC.

The chain couples TRBV12-3 or TRBV12-4 to TRBJ2-7; D is ambiguous. The CDR3 consists of 13 residues. V lost 2 bases to trimming and J lost 7 bases, with 12 bases between them. The CDR3: CASSLFRSEEQYF. The CDR3 nucleotides are TGTGCCAGCAGTTTATTTAGATCGGAGGAGCAGTACTTC.

The chain is built from TRBV5-4 and TRBJ1-1; no definite D call. Germline values: CDR1 SGHNT, CDR2 YYREEE (reference sequence). Deletions cut 2 bases from V and 3 bases from J, with 14 bases between. CDR3 length: 15 amino acids. CDR3 DNA: TGTGCCAGCAGCTTCCCTAATCGCGCGTACACTGAAGCTTTCTTT. This encodes CASSFPNRAYTEAFF.

The chain recombines TRBV12-3 or TRBV12-4 with TRBJ2-5; D may be TRBD1 (5 bases). V was pared by 3 bases and J by 4 bases, with 9 bases between. The CDR3 covers 13 residues. CDR3 coding DNA: TGTGCCAGCAGTTTGCAGGGAACAGAGACCCAGTACTTC. Protein product: CASSLQGTETQYF.

The chain joins TRBV5-4 to TRBJ2-5, with TRBD2 matching 7 bases. The germline V gene encodes CDR1 SGHNT and CDR2 YYREEE (reference sequence). The CDR3 is made up of 15 amino acids. Unmatched junction bases numbered 9, after V lost 2 bases and J lost 5 bases. CDR3 coding DNA: TGTGCCAGCAGCTTCGGGGGAGGGATTGGGGAGACCCAGTACTTC. The encoded protein is CASSFGGGIGETQYF.

The chain combines TRBV11-1 with TRBJ2-1; TRBD1 matches 9 bases. The V segment lost 10 bases and the J segment 4 bases; nucleotides outside the gene matches: 5. In germline, CDR1 is SGHAT, CDR2 FQDESV (reference sequence). The CDR3 is 13 amino acids. This chain's CDR3 is CATGTGTYNEQFF. The CDR3 coding sequence is TGTGCCACCGGGACAGGGACATACAATGAGCAGTTCTTC.

V is TRBV9 and J is TRBJ1-2, with 7 positions matching TRBD1. The CDR3 has 14 amino acids. CDR1 SGDLS and CDR2 YYNGEE come from the germline V gene. V lost 1 base to trimming and J lost 7 bases; unmatched junction nucleotides: 7. The DNA of the CDR3 is TGTGCCAGCAGCGTACCGACAGGGTCACTTGGCTACACCTTC. It translates to CASSVPTGSLGYTF.

V and J are TRBV28 and TRBJ2-5, with a possible D match to TRBD2 (6 bases). The CDR3 has 15 amino acids. The germline gives CDR1 MDHEN, CDR2 SYDVKM. V lost 2 bases and J lost 1, with 11 bases in between. CDR3 in amino acids: CASSLRRRVQETQYF. CDR3 bases: TGTGCCAGCAGTTTAAGGCGGAGGGTCCAAGAGACCCAGTACTTC.

The rearrangement links TRBV7-9 to TRBJ1-1; TRBD1 matches at 10 bases. This CDR3 has 15 residues. V gave up 5 bases and J gave up 4 bases; unmatched junction bases: 7. Germline CDR1 and CDR2: SEHNR and FQNEAQ (reference sequence). CDR3 sequence reads: CASSLRQGAPTEAFF. Here the CDR3 DNA reads TGTGCCAGCAGCCTTCGACAGGGGGCGCCCACTGAAGCTTTCTTT.

The chain couples TRBV3-1 (or the pseudogene TRBV3-2) to TRBJ1-2, with 10 bases identical to TRBD1. With V trimmed by 4 bases and J by 4 bases, 6 bases remained unmatched. The CDR3 runs to 15 residues. Germline loops: CDR1 LGHDT, CDR2 YNNKEL (reference sequence). The chain's CDR3 is CASSLGTGAGYGYTF. The CDR3 DNA sequence: TGTGCCAGCAGCCTAGGGACAGGGGCCGGCTATGGCTACACCTTC.

The chain has TRBV6-2 or TRBV6-3 and TRBJ1-1, with D unresolved. This CDR3 has 13 residues. The ends were cut back, 5 bases at V and 2 bases at J, with 9 bases in the middle. From germline, CDR1 is MNHEY and CDR2 SVGEGT. CDR3 residues: CASSDIPNTEAFF. The CDR3 region has the DNA TGTGCCAGCAGTGACATCCCCAACACTGAAGCTTTCTTT.

This chain links TRBV13 with TRBJ2-1; the D is unclear. CDR1 and CDR2 from the germline V gene are PRHDT and FYEKMQ (reference sequence). CDR3 length equals 13 residues. Trimming cost V 5 bases and J 9 bases, with 14 bases left between them. The CDR3, as DNA: TGTGCCAGCAGCCGCAAGAGCACGGGTGAGCAGTTCTTC. Encoded protein: CASSRKSTGEQFF.

This rearrangement joins TRBV4-3 to TRBJ1-6; D is unclear. V was clipped by 0 bases and J by 9 bases, with 12 bases between them. The germline V gene encodes CDR1 LGHNA and CDR2 YSLEER. CDR3 length equals 15 residues. The CDR3 sequence is CASSQDRVGGSPLHF. The DNA of the CDR3 is TGCGCCAGCAGCCAAGATAGGGTGGGAGGTTCACCCCTCCACTTT.

This clone turned up a few times. V gene TRBV27 combines with J gene TRBJ1-2, with unresolved D. This CDR3 has 16 amino acids. The germline V gene has CDR1 MNHEY and CDR2 SMNVEV (reference sequence). Between the trimmed V and J ends, which lost 5 bases and 0 bases, there was a span of 16 bases. The CDR3 sequence: CASSPRISRPNYGYTF. CDR3 nucleotide sequence: TGTGCCAGCAGTCCCCGTATCAGCAGGCCTAACTATGGCTACACCTTC.

A few counts support this clone. The chain uses TRBV29-1 and TRBJ1-2; the D gene is possibly TRBD1 (5 bases). The length of the CDR3 is 14 residues. Germline V gives CDR1 SQVTM, CDR2 ANQGSEA. V was shortened by 4 bases and J by 8 bases, with 20 bases between the two germline ends. Here the CDR3 DNA reads TGCAGCGTTGTTCCCGCGGGGGGATTCGGCGGCTACACCTTC. This codes for CSVVPAGGFGGYTF.

The chain has TRBV5-1 and TRBJ2-1, with 10 bases aligning to TRBD1. CDR1 is SGHRS and CDR2 is YFSETQ in the germline V gene. V was clipped by 1 base and J by 10 bases; unmatched bases: 8. The CDR3 sequence is 15 residues long. The chain's CDR3 is CASSLPGTGAGEQFF. The CDR3 bases are TGCGCCAGCAGCTTGCCCGGGACAGGGGCAGGGGAGCAGTTCTTC. Together with reference TRBV5-1 and TRBJ2-1, the CDR3 gives the full variable domain: KAGVTQTPRYLIKTRGQQVTLSCSPISGHRSVSWYQQTPGQGLQFLFEYFSETQRNKGNFPGRFSGRQFSNSRSEMNVSTLELGDSALYLCASSLPGTGAGEQFFGPGTRLTVL.